One sample yielded the 3 T cell receptor beta chains listed below, sequenced in a study of follicular helper T cells after annual influenza vaccination. Method: immunoSEQ multiplex PCR; TCRdb's copy keeps in-frame clones and lacks some. The sample comprises roughly 27,000 clones, 80% to 90% of which are singletons, and roughly 1.1% rests with the top ten. The time point is: 2014-2015 season, pre-vaccination. The material was CXCR5+ CD38- circulating T follicular helper cells from blood, obtained on the day of influenza vaccination. The subset denotes: circulating Tfh, non-naive CD4+CXCR5+PD-1+ (ICOS+CD38+ or ICOS-CD38-). The source is an adult who received the influenza vaccine.

This rearrangement joins TRBV7-9 to TRBJ2-2, with D possibly TRBD2 on 5 matching bases. This CDR3 region has 14 residues. Germline CDR1 reads SEHNR; CDR2 reads FQNEAQ (reference sequence). Trimming shortened V by 2 bases and J by 7 bases, and 11 bases separated the two germline ends. The CDR3 spells CASSLRSEVGELFF. The CDR3 DNA reads as TGTGCCAGCAGCTTAAGGTCGGAGGTCGGGGAGCTGTTTTTT.

In its sample, this clone was seen a few times. V is TRBV5-1 and J is TRBJ2-2; a possible D gene is TRBD1 (6 bases). This CDR3 has 14 amino acids. Looked up from germline, CDR1 is SGHRS and CDR2 is YFSETQ. V lost 8 bases to trimming and J lost 1 base, with 12 bases between them. The CDR3 DNA is TGCGCCAGTATGAACAGGGTGAACACCGGGGAGCTGTTTTTT. The encoded protein is CASMNRVNTGELFF.

The CDR3 DNA is TGTGCCAGCAGGAAAGGGACAGGGGTTACCTACGAGCAGTACTTC. Translation gives CASRKGTGVTYEQYF. The chain has TRBV2 and TRBJ2-7, with 10 bases that match TRBD1. Trimming removed 6 bases from V and 2 bases from J; junction bases left unmatched: 7. The CDR3 contains 15 residues. CDR1 SNHLY and CDR2 FYNNEI come from the germline V gene.